This T cell receptor (beta chain) was captured in a study of T cell responses to AZD1222 COVID-19 vaccine. Study summary: Analyses pooled second doses at about 4 or about 12 weeks. General observations from the study: Close to half of spike-specific TCRs reportedly recognize unmutated variant regions. Clonal diversity was possibly underestimated, and the donors were mostly white British, with more females.

The method was immunoSEQ multiplex PCR; TCRdb's version includes in-frame clones alone and lacks a portion of them. This table has about 99,000 clones, about 92% appearing once. In regard to this clone: Its specificity is unknown.

Germline V lookup: CDR1 SGHNT, CDR2 YYREEE (reference sequence). V lost 4 bases to trimming and J lost 5 bases; unmatched junction nucleotides: 8. The CDR3 is 14 amino acids. This TCR came from an adult in good health. The sample in question was peripheral blood, obtained on day 0 of AZD1222 vaccination. The rearrangement joins TRBV5-4 to TRBJ2-7, with 8 bases lining up with TRBD2. CDR3 sequence (DNA): TGTGCCAGCAGCCATATCGGTAGCGGGGACGAGCAGTACTTC. It is translated as CASSHIGSGDEQYF.